This T cell receptor (beta chain) was observed in a study of OX40 agonist ivuxolimab in advanced cancers. Germline CDR1 reads SEHNR; CDR2 reads FQNEAQ (reference sequence). CDR3 length: 14 residues. Trimming shortened V by 1 base and J by 1 base, and 7 bases separated the two germline ends. The data were produced by immunoSEQ multiplex PCR, yet TCRdb's version contains in-frame clones alone and is incomplete. The sample yields 77,000 or so clones, around nine tenths seen once. The V call is TRBV7-9, the J call TRBJ2-5; D uncertain. This TCR was sampled from an adult with an advanced solid tumor such as melanoma, head and neck, liver or kidney cancer. This sample comprised CD4+ or CD8+ T cells sorted from blood, obtained in a trial of the OX40 agonist ivuxolimab. CDR3: CASSLVVSQETQYF. In DNA, the CDR3 is TGTGCCAGCAGCTTAGTGGTCAGCCAAGAGACCCAGTACTTC.